What follows are 7 T cell receptor beta chains derived from one specimen sequenced in a study of cytomegalovirus exposure and HLA in healthy donors (dated by TCRdb to 2016 to 2017). Library method: the immunoSEQ multiplex PCR assay. For the multiplex PCR, a mixture combining 60 forward primers for TCR Vbeta segments and 13 reverse primers for TCR Jbeta segments was used. Not all clones reach the TCRdb copy of this immuneACCESS table, which keeps in-frame sequences only. Checked studies attribute under half of the gap to unresolved V genes and leave the rest unexplained. The sample data list about 150,000 clones, and roughly 80% of these were observed just once. 3% to 3.5% of the sample is taken by the ten largest. The sequencing input was PBMCs. The receptors derive from a male donor in good health and CMV-seronegative.

This clone was seen a few times. The junction departs from germline at one end; a sequencing error may be responsible. V usage is TRBV2 and J usage is TRBJ1-2; 8 bases align to TRBD1. This CDR3 region has 14 residues. Germline V gene sequence: CDR1 SNHLY, CDR2 FYNNEI. The CDR3 DNA is TGTGCCAGCAGCGGGGGACAGGACCTCTATGGCTGCACCTTC. The encoded protein is CASSGGQDLYGCTF.

In the case of this clone: In the same sample, other DNA sequences code for this CDR3. The chain combines TRBV10-3 with TRBJ2-7; 9 positions agree with TRBD1. Germline V CDR1 and CDR2: ENHRY, SYGVKD. V was clipped by 7 bases and J by 0 bases; unmatched bases: 7. CDR3 length equals 15 residues. The CDR3 sequence: CAITRTGDHSYEQYF. DNA for the CDR3: TGTGCCATCACACGGACAGGGGACCACTCCTACGAGCAGTACTTC.

The V gene is TRBV5-3, the J gene TRBJ1-5; D unclear. TRBV5-3 has ORF status, its function being uncertain. The CDR3 covers 13 residues. V dropped 3 bases and J dropped 3 bases, with 7 bases sitting between them. CDR3 in amino acids: CARSCGINQPQHF. CDR3 bases: TGTGCCAGAAGCTGCGGCATCAATCAGCCCCAGCATTTT.

The chain couples TRBV19 to TRBJ2-7; maybe TRBD1 (6 bases). The CDR3 has 12 residues. V lost 4 bases to trimming and J lost 7 bases, with 11 bases between them. CDR1 is LNHDA, CDR2 SQIVND, per germline (reference sequence). The CDR3 loop is CASSRDMGEQYF. The CDR3 bases are TGTGCCAGTAGTAGGGACATGGGGGAGCAGTACTTC.

The chain recombines TRBV6-1 with TRBJ2-1; 8 positions agree with TRBD1. Germline lookup yields CDR1 MNHNS and CDR2 SASEGT. The CDR3 is 15 residues long. V shed 8 bases, J shed 4 bases, and the junction held 10 bases outside the gene matches. CDR3 protein: CASLEQGAVYNEQFF. The DNA of the CDR3 is TGTGCCAGCCTTGAGCAGGGGGCGGTTTACAATGAGCAGTTCTTC.

The chain uses TRBV9 and TRBJ1-1; D ambiguous. CDR1 is SGDLS, CDR2 YYNGEE, per germline. This CDR3 has 15 residues. V was clipped by 4 bases and J by 1 base, with 14 bases between them. DNA of the CDR3: TGTGCCAGCAGCCCCCCCGGGTTTGAGAACACTGAAGCTTTCTTT. Protein sequence: CASSPPGFENTEAFF.

For the CDR3, the DNA is TGTGCCAGCAGCGCTCCGACCGGGACAGAAAGAAATTCACCCCTCCACTTT. This codes for CASSAPTGTERNSPLHF. The V call is TRBV9, the J call TRBJ1-6, with TRBD1 identical over 7 bases. Germline CDR1 SGDLS, CDR2 YYNGEE. V trimming: 3 bases; J trimming: 7 bases; junction bases outside the gene matches: 13. The CDR3 totals 17 residues.